A single sample is the source of the 18 T cell receptor beta chains below, sequenced in a study of T-cell memory formation after mild COVID-19. TCRdb redid the calling of the 5' RACE reads with MiXCR, one entry per CDR3 protein. Of roughly 200,000 distinct CDR3 sequences in the sample, about 9.2% are singletons; the top ten hold roughly 3.5%. Source material: PBMCs or a T cell subset sorted from them (not recorded which). The source is a man aged 18 to 30 who had mild COVID-19 (a few samples of this study predate the infection). Cell type and time point are not known.

This clonotype was recorded many times. The genes are TRBV7-3 and TRBJ2-1; D tentatively reads TRBD1 or TRBD2 (6 bases each). The CDR3 totals 15 residues. Between the trimmed V and J ends, which lost 3 bases and 1 base, there was a span of 10 bases. Germline V gene data show CDR1 as SGHTA and CDR2 as FQGTGA. Here the CDR3 reads CASSLGAGSYNEQFF. CDR3 in DNA: TGTGCCAGCAGCTTGGGGGCGGGGTCCTACAATGAGCAGTTCTTC.

This clonotype was recorded at least ten times. The rearrangement uses TRBV7-8 and TRBJ2-3, with TRBD2 matching 7 bases. Germline CDR1 and CDR2: SGHVS and FQNEAQ. This CDR3 comprises 15 residues. Trimming at V came to 6 bases and at J to 0 bases, leaving 6 bases not matched to a gene. CDR3 in DNA: TGTGCCAGCAGGCCCAGCGGGGTTAGCACAGATACGCAGTATTTT. Its protein product is CASRPSGVSTDTQYF.

This clonotype was found a few times. This chain uses TRBV10-3 with TRBJ2-6, with TRBD1 identical over 7 bases. This CDR3 is built from 20 residues. Per the germline V gene, CDR1 is ENHRY and CDR2 is SYGVKD. The V segment lost 5 bases and the J segment 0 bases; nucleotides outside the gene matches: 16. The CDR3 bases are TGTGCCATCAGTCCCGGGACAGTCTCAACTTATCTCTCTGGGGCCAACGTCCTGACTTTC. This gives the protein CAISPGTVSTYLSGANVLTF.

In this sample, this clonotype turned up a few times. This chain connects TRBV20-1 to TRBJ1-1; 10 bases match TRBD1. V was clipped by 4 bases and J by 3 bases; unmatched bases: 14. CDR1 and CDR2 from the germline V gene are DFQATT and SNEGSKA (reference sequence). The CDR3 is made up of 17 amino acids. The CDR3 sequence is CSAIAPRDRGGYTEAFF. The CDR3 nucleotides are TGCAGTGCTATAGCTCCCCGGGACAGGGGCGGGTACACTGAAGCTTTCTTT.

The chain uses TRBV5-6 and TRBJ1-6; 8 bases agree with TRBD1. This CDR3 has 15 residues. Germline assignment: CDR1 SGHDT and CDR2 YYEEEE. J was trimmed by 8 bases and V by 4 bases; bases with no gene match: 8. CDR3 coding DNA: TGTGCCAGCAGCACGGACAGGGCCTGGGATTCACCCCTCCACTTT. As protein: CASSTDRAWDSPLHF.

The table lists this clonotype with a few counts. V is TRBV5-1 and J is TRBJ2-5; TRBD2 is a possible D gene (6 bases). Germline V lookup: CDR1 SGHRS, CDR2 YFSETQ. Trimming shortened V by 2 bases and J by 2 bases, and 10 bases separated the two germline ends. This CDR3 has 14 residues. The CDR3 reads CASSLLSGQETQYF. CDR3 coding DNA: TGCGCCAGCAGCTTATTAAGCGGGCAAGAGACCCAGTACTTC.

V usage is TRBV5-1 and J usage is TRBJ2-1; D remains ambiguous. The length of the CDR3 is 14 residues. Germline CDR1 is SGHRS and CDR2 is YFSETQ. Deletions cut 0 bases from V and 5 bases from J, with 9 bases between. The CDR3 is CASSLAGQDNEQFF. CDR3 DNA sequence: TGCGCCAGCAGCTTGGCCGGGCAAGACAATGAGCAGTTCTTC.

The V call is TRBV20-1, the J call TRBJ2-1; 7 bases map to TRBD1. V shed 2 bases, J shed 0 bases, and the junction held 13 bases outside the gene matches. The germline CDR1 and CDR2 sequences are DFQATT and SNEGSKA (reference sequence). This CDR3 region has 18 residues. This chain's CDR3 is CSARSPGQFTRSYNEQFF. The CDR3 DNA sequence: TGCAGTGCTAGATCGCCGGGACAGTTCACTCGCTCCTACAATGAGCAGTTCTTC.

The chain has TRBV18 and TRBJ2-3; D remains unclear. Germline V CDR1 and CDR2: KGHSH, LQKENI. The CDR3 totals 13 residues. V gave up 3 bases and J gave up 4 bases, with 8 bases separating them. CDR3 nucleotides: TGTGCCAGCTCACCCTTGAGCGCAGATACGCAGTATTTT. Translating it yields CASSPLSADTQYF.

The genes are TRBV29-1 and TRBJ2-7, with D perhaps being TRBD1 or TRBD2 (6 bases each). The CDR3 extends over 13 amino acids. Between the trimmed V and J ends, which lost 4 bases and 7 bases, there was a span of 17 bases. Germline values: CDR1 SQVTM, CDR2 ANQGSEA. The DNA of the CDR3 is TGCAGCGTTGGGGGAGTGGGGGGCCAAGAGCAGTACGTC. Protein product: CSVGGVGGQEQYV.

This clonotype was seen a few times. V is TRBV7-9 and J is TRBJ2-4; D remains unclear. CDR1 is SEHNR and CDR2 is FQNEAQ in the germline V gene (reference sequence). This CDR3 has 13 amino acids. Trimming cost V 5 bases and J 11 bases, with 16 bases left between them. The CDR3 DNA reads TGTGCCAGCAGCCTTGTTGTTTTGGACCTTCAGTACTTC. Amino acid sequence: CASSLVVLDLQYF.

There are a few counts of this clonotype. The chain uses TRBV24-1 and TRBJ2-1; 8 nucleotides agree with TRBD2. The V gene's germline CDR1 is KGHDR and CDR2 SFDVKD. This CDR3 contains 16 residues. V shed 4 bases, J shed 2 bases, and the junction held 6 bases outside the gene matches. The DNA of the CDR3 is TGTGCCACCAGTGACCATGCGGGGGGAGCCTACAATGAGCAGTTCTTC. It codes for CATSDHAGGAYNEQFF.

This clonotype was recorded a few times. The chain has TRBV29-1 and TRBJ1-1; no clear D gene. V was pared by 1 base and J by 1 base, with 7 bases between. Germline CDR1 SQVTM, CDR2 ANQGSEA. The CDR3 is 13 residues long. This CDR3 reads CSVEVNGNTEAFF. Here the CDR3 DNA reads TGCAGCGTTGAAGTAAACGGGAACACTGAAGCTTTCTTT.

The chain links TRBV5-6 to TRBJ2-7; D uncertain. The CDR3 contains 14 residues. Germline V lookup: CDR1 SGHDT, CDR2 YYEEEE. Trimming shortened V by 4 bases and J by 0 bases, and 11 bases separated the two germline ends. The CDR3 loop reads CASSEVGSSYEQYV. The CDR3 coding sequence is TGTGCCAGCAGCGAGGTGGGCTCCTCCTACGAGCAGTACGTC.

This clonotype was found a few times. V usage is TRBV29-1 and J usage is TRBJ2-1; D is unclear. This CDR3 comprises 13 residues. Trimming stripped 2 bases from V and 4 bases from J, with 9 bases between. Germline loops: CDR1 SQVTM, CDR2 ANQGSEA. The CDR3 coding sequence is TGCAGCGTTGAAAAGTCTCGTTACAATGAGCAGTTCTTC. Encoded protein: CSVEKSRYNEQFF.

This sequence joins TRBV4-3 and TRBJ2-1; perhaps D is TRBD1 or TRBD2 (5 bases each). With 0 bases removed from V and 10 bases from J, the gap between germline ends came to 10 bases. Germline V gene lookup returns CDR1 LGHNA and CDR2 YSLEER. This CDR3 has 13 amino acids. DNA of the CDR3: TGCGCCAGCAGCCAAGATTGGGGGAGAGAGCAGTTCTTC. This codes for CASSQDWGREQFF.

The chain joins TRBV12-3 or TRBV12-4 to TRBJ1-1; TRBD1 is a possible D gene (6 bases). V was trimmed by 7 bases and J by 3 bases, leaving 27 bases between them. This CDR3 region has 18 residues. The CDR3 reads CASTLLKGAINRDTEAFF. As DNA, the CDR3 is TGTGCCAGCACCCTGCTTAAAGGGGCTATAAACAGGGACACTGAAGCTTTCTTT.

The chain links TRBV25-1 to TRBJ2-1, with a weak D call TRBD1 (6 bases). Per germline, CDR1 MGHDK and CDR2 SYGVNS. The length of the CDR3 is 13 residues. CDR3 DNA: TGTGCTACCCAAGGGGGTGCCTACAATGAGCAGTTCTTC. Its protein is CATQGGAYNEQFF.